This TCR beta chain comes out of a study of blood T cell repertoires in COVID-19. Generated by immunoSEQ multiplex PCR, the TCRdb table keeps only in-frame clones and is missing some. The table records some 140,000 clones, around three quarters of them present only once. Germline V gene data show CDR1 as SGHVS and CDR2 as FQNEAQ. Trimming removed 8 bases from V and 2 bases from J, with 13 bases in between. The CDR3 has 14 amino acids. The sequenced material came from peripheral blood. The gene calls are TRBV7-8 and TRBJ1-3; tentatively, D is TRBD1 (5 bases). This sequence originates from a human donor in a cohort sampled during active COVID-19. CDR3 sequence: CASLLGGTGNTIYF. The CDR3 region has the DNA TGTGCCAGCCTCCTGGGGGGAACTGGAAACACCATATATTTT.